This T cell receptor beta chain is from a study of Graves' ophthalmopathy and Graves' hyperthyroidism. Study in general: At initial diagnosis, peripheral blood was obtained, and this preceded any treatment.

V was pared by 5 bases and J by 1 base, with 14 bases between. Germline loops: CDR1 MDHEN, CDR2 SYDVKM. This CDR3 is built from 15 residues. Hyperthyroidism counted as stable given no ophthalmopathy within 18 months of follow-up. The PBMCs originated from less than 13 ml of fresh peripheral blood. Whole-study findings and limits: Most thyroid clonotypes expanded beyond 0.001 frequency were also found in blood.

This clonotype was recorded at least ten times. Its target is unknown. The TCR beta CDR3 regions underwent amplification from RNA transcripts. The library came from an HTBI-primed first-round RT-PCR and a second-round multiplex PCR. TCRdb redid the calling of the multiplex PCR reads with MiXCR, one entry per CDR3 protein. Of roughly 420,000 distinct CDR3 sequences in the sample, around a fifth are singletons; the top ten hold roughly 3%. The sample was peripheral blood. This sequence was found in a woman under 30 with stable Graves' hyperthyroidism. V usage is TRBV28 and J usage is TRBJ1-1; the D is unclear. CDR3 DNA: TGTGCCAGCAGTCCCCACAAGGACGGGAACACTGAAGCTTTCTTT. Protein: CASSPHKDGNTEAFF.